This T cell receptor (beta chain) was sequenced in a study of T cell repertoires in cytomegalovirus infection. Study details: Based on public TCR beta signatures, there were indications of CMV infection and of a matching HLA type.

In this sample, this clonotype turned up a few times. Its specificity is not known. TCRdb redid the calling of the reads with MiXCR, one entry per CDR3 protein. Found here are fewer than 300,000 distinct CDR3 sequences, around 25% of them singletons; the top ten hold approximately 14%. Study-wide results and caveats: Cumulative frequency (of public TCR beta family members) identified carriers of CMV plus the relevant HLA.

The TCR was taken from a human donor in good health (CMV status not recorded). Some clones in this sample may be carry-over from other donors' samples. Specimen: PBMCs.

Written as DNA, the CDR3 is TGTGCCAGTTTCGGCGGAACTAGCACAGATACGCAGTATTTT. It is translated as CASFGGTSTDTQYF. J is TRBJ2-3 and V is TRBV19; unclear D gene. The CDR3 is made up of 14 amino acids. Germline V gene sequence: CDR1 LNHDA, CDR2 SQIVND (reference sequence). Between the trimmed V and J ends, which lost 8 bases and 0 bases, there was a span of 12 bases.